These 30 T cell receptor beta chains were all obtained from the same sample, sequenced in a study of cytomegalovirus exposure and HLA in healthy donors. It was with 60 Vbeta and 13 Jbeta primers that the PCR ran. Here immunoSEQ multiplex PCR was the method, and the copy in TCRdb shows in-frame clones only, minus some. The sample includes about 37,000 clones, approximately 70% of them seen just once. Sequenced sample: PBMCs. The receptor set was obtained from a man in his forties in good health and CMV-seronegative.

The chain uses TRBV5-6 and TRBJ2-4, with TRBD1 identical over 8 bases. Trimming removed 4 bases from V and 6 bases from J; junction bases left unmatched: 9. Germline V gene data show CDR1 as SGHDT and CDR2 as YYEEEE. The CDR3 extends over 15 amino acids. The CDR3 sequence: CASSQGQGAINIQYF. In DNA, the CDR3 is TGTGCCAGCAGCCAGGGGCAGGGGGCAATAAACATTCAGTACTTC.

The rearrangement joins TRBV2 to TRBJ2-3, with 8 bases fitting TRBD1. The CDR3 length is 15 residues. Germline CDR1 is SNHLY and CDR2 is FYNNEI. V was clipped by 3 bases and J by 6 bases; unmatched bases: 8. In DNA form, the CDR3 reads TGTGCCAGCAGTGAGGGTCAGGGGGCTTGGGATACGCAGTATTTT. Protein sequence: CASSEGQGAWDTQYF.

The rearrangement joins TRBV27 to TRBJ1-1; 7 bases are a match to TRBD1. The J segment lost 0 bases and the V segment lost 5 bases, leaving 6 bases of the junction unmatched. This CDR3 has 15 amino acids. Germline V gene lookup returns CDR1 MNHEY and CDR2 SMNVEV (reference sequence). CDR3 DNA sequence: TGTGCCAGCAGTCCTACGGACAGGCTGAACACTGAAGCTTTCTTT. It specifies CASSPTDRLNTEAFF.

The chain couples TRBV5-1 to TRBJ2-5; weak D call: TRBD2 (7 bases). Germline V gene lookup returns CDR1 SGHRS and CDR2 YFSETQ. Trimming cost V 4 bases and J 5 bases, with 18 bases left between them. The CDR3 totals 15 residues. The CDR3 here is CASSRDGGREETQYF. Written as DNA, the CDR3 is TGCGCCAGCAGCCGCGACGGGGGGCGCGAGGAGACCCAGTACTTC.

The genes are TRBV30 and TRBJ2-7; D might be TRBD1 (6 bases). Germline CDR1 and CDR2: GTSNPN and SVGIG (reference sequence). Deletions cut 0 bases from V and 6 bases from J, with 21 bases between. The CDR3 extends over 16 amino acids. The CDR3 here is CAWSVRDRWYVSEQYF. DNA of the CDR3: TGTGCCTGGAGTGTACGCGACAGGTGGTATGTGAGCGAGCAGTACTTC.

The rearrangement uses TRBV6-5 and TRBJ1-4, with D possibly TRBD1 on 5 matching bases. Germline V gene sequence: CDR1 MNHEY, CDR2 SVGAGI. V dropped 2 bases and J dropped 4 bases, with 11 bases sitting between them. The CDR3 is 15 amino acids. For the CDR3, the DNA is TGTGCCAGCAGTTACGGGGGGGGAGTTAATGAAAAACTGTTTTTT. Protein sequence: CASSYGGGVNEKLFF.

This clone showed up just a few times. The chain has TRBV10-3 and TRBJ1-1, with 7 positions matching TRBD1. Germline CDR1 reads ENHRY; CDR2 reads SYGVKD. Losses at the gene ends were 4 bases for V and 3 bases for J; bases not matched to a gene: 2. The length of the CDR3 is 13 residues. The CDR3 nucleotides read TGTGCCATCAGTGGCAGGGGGGACACTGAAGCTTTCTTT. Amino acid sequence: CAISGRGDTEAFF.

V usage is TRBV7-6 and J usage is TRBJ2-1; the D gene is possibly TRBD1 (5 bases). This CDR3 has 15 residues. V shed 1 base and J shed 5 bases, with 12 bases lying between them. CDR1 SGHVS and CDR2 FNYEAQ come from the germline V gene. CDR3 bases: TGTGCCAGCAGCTTAGAACAGGCCCACCACAATGAGCAGTTCTTC. It is translated as CASSLEQAHHNEQFF.

The genes are TRBV7-2 and TRBJ2-4; D may be TRBD2 (6 bases). The CDR3 has 13 residues. Germline assignment: CDR1 SGHTA and CDR2 FQGNSA. The V and J ends lost 1 base and 15 bases respectively, with 16 bases between them. CDR3 in DNA: TGTGCCAGCAGCTTAGACGGAGGGGACGTCGGGTACTTC. Translating it yields CASSLDGGDVGYF.

This clone was counted between two and nine times. This chain links TRBV28 with TRBJ2-3, with 8 bases that match TRBD2. Germline CDR1 is MDHEN and CDR2 is SYDVKM. The CDR3 runs 15 residues. The junction had 7 bases not matched to a gene; V was cut back by 6 bases and J by 2 bases. The CDR3 DNA is TGTGCCAGCAGCCCACCGGGGGGGAACACAGATACGCAGTATTTT. Its protein product is CASSPPGGNTDTQYF.

The V and J genes are TRBV28 and TRBJ1-2; tentatively, D is TRBD1 (5 bases). Germline CDR1 is MDHEN and CDR2 is SYDVKM. The CDR3 totals 14 residues. Trimming shortened V by 3 bases and J by 1 base, and 9 bases separated the two germline ends. The CDR3 spells CASSFRGINYGYTF. DNA of the CDR3: TGTGCCAGCAGTTTTCGGGGGATTAACTATGGCTACACCTTC.

The genes are TRBV4-2 and TRBJ2-1; 10 bases are shared with TRBD2. Germline CDR1 reads LGHNA; CDR2 reads YNFKEQ. J gave up 7 bases and V 0 bases, and 6 bases lay outside the gene matches. The CDR3 covers 16 residues. The CDR3 is CASSQETASGGNEQFF. The DNA for the CDR3 is TGTGCCAGCAGCCAAGAAACGGCTAGCGGGGGTAATGAGCAGTTCTTC.

The chain carries TRBV10-3 and TRBJ1-6; the match to TRBD1 covers 8 bases. V trimming: 0 bases; J trimming: 7 bases; junction bases outside the gene matches: 2. The germline CDR1 and CDR2 sequences are ENHRY and SYGVKD. The CDR3 has 15 amino acids. The CDR3 protein is CAISESGTGNSPLHF. CDR3 bases: TGTGCCATCAGTGAGTCGGGGACAGGAAATTCACCCCTCCACTTT.

CDR3 region: CASSPEVGGYEQYF. CDR3 bases: TGCGCCAGCAGCCCCGAGGTGGGGGGCTACGAGCAGTACTTC. The chain is built from TRBV5-1 and TRBJ2-7; tentatively, D is TRBD2 (6 bases). CDR3 length: 14 amino acids. CDR1 is SGHRS, CDR2 YFSETQ, per germline. V was shortened by 4 bases and J by 3 bases, with 14 bases between the two germline ends.

The chain is built from TRBV28 and TRBJ1-6; 7 bases are a match to TRBD1. Trimming at V came to 6 bases and at J to 4 bases, leaving 3 bases not matched to a gene. The CDR3 extends over 14 amino acids. CDR1 is MDHEN and CDR2 is SYDVKM in the germline V gene. CDR3 loop: CASSPGQYNSPLHF. Here the CDR3 DNA reads TGTGCCAGCAGCCCGGGACAGTATAATTCACCCCTCCACTTT.

The chain couples TRBV5-8 to TRBJ1-1; 10 bases are shared with TRBD1. CDR1 and CDR2 (germline): SGHTS, YDEGEE. J gave up 3 bases and V 2 bases, and 7 bases lay outside the gene matches. This CDR3 spans 16 amino acids. The CDR3 protein is CASSFGQGDIYTEAFF. CDR3 in DNA: TGTGCCAGCAGCTTCGGACAGGGGGATATCTACACTGAAGCTTTCTTT.

The chain carries TRBV29-1 and TRBJ2-6, with D possibly being TRBD2 (6 bases). V was shortened by 3 bases and J by 1 base, with 7 bases between the two germline ends. Germline lookup yields CDR1 SQVTM and CDR2 ANQGSEA. This CDR3 has 14 residues. CDR3 DNA sequence: TGCAGCGTTGAGGAGGGGTCTGGGGCCAACGTCCTGACTTTC. This sequence encodes CSVEEGSGANVLTF.

The chain links TRBV19 to TRBJ1-3, with TRBD1 as a possible D gene (5 bases). V dropped 7 bases and J dropped 1 base, with 11 bases sitting between them. The CDR3 extends over 14 amino acids. CDR1 LNHDA and CDR2 SQIVND come from the germline V gene (reference sequence). This CDR3 is CASTRAPSGNTIYF. Here the CDR3 DNA reads TGTGCCAGTACCAGGGCCCCATCTGGAAACACCATATATTTT.

This clone was recorded once. CDR3 nucleotides: TGTGCTACAGGGGGCGAGGACGGGGAGCTGTTTTTT. It codes for CATGGEDGELFF. The chain carries TRBV13 and TRBJ2-2; 9 bases are a match to TRBD1. The CDR3 covers 12 residues. Germline V gene lookup returns CDR1 PRHDT and CDR2 FYEKMQ (reference sequence).

The chain uses TRBV7-9 and TRBJ1-2; a weak D match, TRBD1 (5 bases). Trimming shortened V by 1 base and J by 8 bases, and 17 bases separated the two germline ends. From germline, CDR1 is SEHNR and CDR2 FQNEAQ (reference sequence). The CDR3 sequence is 15 residues long. Here the CDR3 reads CASSLEGGGVGGYTF. CDR3 DNA sequence: TGTGCCAGCAGCTTAGAAGGTGGAGGGGTAGGAGGCTACACCTTC.

The V and J genes are TRBV6-1 and TRBJ2-3; the match to TRBD1 covers 7 bases. CDR1 and CDR2 from the germline V gene are MNHNS and SASEGT. The CDR3 is made up of 13 amino acids. V shed 3 bases and J 6 bases; nucleotides not matched to a gene: 3. CDR3 sequence (DNA): TGTGCCAGCAGTGAGGGCAGGGGGGATACGCAGTATTTT. This gives the protein CASSEGRGDTQYF.

The rearrangement links TRBV4-3 to TRBJ1-2; D is unclear. V gave up 0 bases and J gave up 0 bases, with 8 bases separating them. This CDR3 has 15 amino acids. Germline V gene data show CDR1 as LGHNA and CDR2 as YSLEER. The CDR3 sequence is CASSQDAGTNYGYTF. CDR3 sequence (DNA): TGCGCCAGCAGCCAAGACGCTGGCACTAACTATGGCTACACCTTC.

This clone has only a few counts. The rearrangement uses TRBV7-2 and TRBJ1-6; perhaps TRBD1 as D (6 bases). The CDR3 consists of 14 residues. Germline values: CDR1 SGHTA, CDR2 FQGNSA. V shed 5 bases and J shed 14 bases, with 19 bases lying between them. The CDR3 region has the DNA TGTGCCAGCAGCCCTGTAGCAGGGGACACGGCCCTCCACTTT. Its translation: CASSPVAGDTALHF.

The chain links TRBV14 to TRBJ2-1, with D tentatively TRBD1 (6 bases). CDR1 SGHDN and CDR2 FVKESK come from the germline V gene. The CDR3 runs to 15 residues. Trimming took off 5 bases at V and 9 bases at J, with 20 bases between the two ends. CDR3 sequence (DNA): TGTGCCAGCAGCTCTACCGTGAACAGGGCAGTTGAGCAGTTCTTC. Amino acid sequence: CASSSTVNRAVEQFF.

V gene TRBV29-1 combines with J gene TRBJ2-7, with D possibly being TRBD2 (6 bases). Germline loops: CDR1 SQVTM, CDR2 ANQGSEA. Trimming stripped 5 bases from V and 3 bases from J, with 17 bases between. CDR3 size: 14 residues. This chain's CDR3 is CSVSAGWTNYEQYF. The CDR3 DNA sequence: TGCAGCGTTTCGGCGGGGTGGACTAACTACGAGCAGTACTTC.

This clone has more than one count but fewer than ten. J is TRBJ2-7 and V is TRBV9, with TRBD2 as a possible D gene (5 bases). Germline V CDR1 and CDR2: SGDLS, YYNGEE. V lost 4 bases and J 3 bases, leaving 17 bases between the germline ends. The CDR3 consists of 15 residues. As DNA, the CDR3 is TGTGCCAGCAGCAAAATCGCGGGCAGCGTCTACGAGCAGTACTTC. Translated: CASSKIAGSVYEQYF.

This clone was observed a handful of times. J is TRBJ1-2 and V is TRBV5-1, with TRBD1 matching 11 bases. The CDR3 covers 15 residues. Germline CDR1 SGHRS, CDR2 YFSETQ. The junction had 9 bases not matched to a gene; V was cut back by 4 bases and J by 7 bases. CDR3 DNA: TGCGCCAGCAGCACGACCGGGACAGGGGGTTTTGGCTACACCTTC. The encoded protein is CASSTTGTGGFGYTF.

The chain has TRBV18 and TRBJ1-2; no clear D. CDR1 KGHSH and CDR2 LQKENI come from the germline V gene. This CDR3 is built from 16 residues. V gave up 2 bases and J gave up 0 bases, with 13 bases separating them. The CDR3 sequence: CASSPRQAQSNYGYTF. CDR3 coding DNA: TGTGCCAGCTCACCAAGGCAGGCCCAATCTAACTATGGCTACACCTTC.

The chain carries TRBV4-2 and TRBJ2-1; the match to TRBD1 covers 8 bases. Germline V lookup: CDR1 LGHNA, CDR2 YNFKEQ. This CDR3 has 16 residues. V shed 2 bases, J shed 1 base, and the junction held 4 bases outside the gene matches. The CDR3 region has the DNA TGTGCCAGCAGCCAATCCACAGGGGGGTCCTACAATGAGCAGTTCTTC. Translated: CASSQSTGGSYNEQFF.

This clone was counted a few times. The rearrangement links TRBV6-5 to TRBJ2-1; TRBD2 agrees at 7 bases. The CDR3 spans 16 residues. The V segment lost 0 bases and the J segment 10 bases; nucleotides outside the gene matches: 12. Germline lookup yields CDR1 MNHEY and CDR2 SVGAGI. DNA of the CDR3: TGTGCCAGCAGTTACTCGATCGGGGGGTTGAGGTTCGAGCAGTTCTTC. Translated: CASSYSIGGLRFEQFF.